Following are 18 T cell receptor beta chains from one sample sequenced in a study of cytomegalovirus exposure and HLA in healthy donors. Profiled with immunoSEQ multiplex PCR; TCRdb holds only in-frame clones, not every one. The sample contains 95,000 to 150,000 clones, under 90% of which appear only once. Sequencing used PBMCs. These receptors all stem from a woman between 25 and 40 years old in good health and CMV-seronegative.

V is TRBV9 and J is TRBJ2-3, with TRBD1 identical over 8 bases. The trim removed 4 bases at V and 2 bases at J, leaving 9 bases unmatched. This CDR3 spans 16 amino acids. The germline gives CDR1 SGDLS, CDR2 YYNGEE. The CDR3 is CASSPRTGLLTDTQYF. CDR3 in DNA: TGTGCCAGCAGCCCCCGGACAGGGCTACTCACAGATACGCAGTATTTT. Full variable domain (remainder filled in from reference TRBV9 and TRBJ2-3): DSGVTQTPKHLITATGQRVTLRCSPRSGDLSVYWYQQSLDQGLQFLIQYYNGEERAKGNILERFSAQQFPDLHSELNLSSLELGDSALYFCASSPRTGLLTDTQYFGPGTRLTVL.

The CDR3 here is CASSLAGLEKLFF. The CDR3, as DNA: TGTGCCAGCAGTTTAGCGGGCCTCGAAAAACTGTTTTTT. The J gene is TRBJ1-4, the V gene TRBV27; D is unresolved. V lost 2 bases and J lost 8, with 9 bases in between. The CDR3 has 13 residues. Germline V gene lookup returns CDR1 MNHEY and CDR2 SMNVEV (reference sequence).

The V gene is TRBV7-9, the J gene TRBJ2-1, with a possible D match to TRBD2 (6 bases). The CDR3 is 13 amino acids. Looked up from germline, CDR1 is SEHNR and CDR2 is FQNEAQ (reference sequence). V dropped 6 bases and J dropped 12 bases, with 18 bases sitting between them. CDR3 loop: CASSSGGNPGQFF. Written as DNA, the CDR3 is TGTGCCAGCAGTTCCGGGGGAAACCCCGGGCAGTTCTTC.

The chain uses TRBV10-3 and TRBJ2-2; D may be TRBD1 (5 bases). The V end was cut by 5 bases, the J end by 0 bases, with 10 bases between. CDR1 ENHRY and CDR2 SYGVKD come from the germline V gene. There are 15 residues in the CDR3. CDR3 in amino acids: CAISSRTTNTGELFF. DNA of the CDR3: TGTGCCATCAGTAGTCGGACAACGAACACCGGGGAGCTGTTTTTT.

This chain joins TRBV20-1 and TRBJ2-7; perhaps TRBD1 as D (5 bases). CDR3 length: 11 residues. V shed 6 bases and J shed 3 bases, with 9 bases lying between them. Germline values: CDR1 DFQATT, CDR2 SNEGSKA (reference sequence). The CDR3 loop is CSASRVYEQYF. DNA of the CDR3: TGCAGTGCCTCCAGGGTCTACGAGCAGTACTTC.

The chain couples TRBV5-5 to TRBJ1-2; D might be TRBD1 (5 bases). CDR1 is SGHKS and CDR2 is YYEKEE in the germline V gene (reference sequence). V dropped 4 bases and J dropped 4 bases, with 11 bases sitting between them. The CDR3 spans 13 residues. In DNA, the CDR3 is TGTGCCAGCAGCCAAGACAGCCCCTATGGCTACACCTTC. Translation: CASSQDSPYGYTF.

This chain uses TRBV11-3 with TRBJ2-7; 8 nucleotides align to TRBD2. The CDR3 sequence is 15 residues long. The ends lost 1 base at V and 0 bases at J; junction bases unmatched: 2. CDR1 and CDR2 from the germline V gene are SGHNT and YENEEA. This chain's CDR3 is CASSLGSGGSYEQYF. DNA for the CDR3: TGTGCCAGCAGCTTAGGGAGCGGGGGCTCCTACGAGCAGTACTTC.

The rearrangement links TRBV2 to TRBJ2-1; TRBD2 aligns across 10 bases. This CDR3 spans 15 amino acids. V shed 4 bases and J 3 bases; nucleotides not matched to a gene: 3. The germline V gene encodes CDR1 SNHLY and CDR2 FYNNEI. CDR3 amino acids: CASSAASGGYNEQFF. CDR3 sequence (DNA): TGTGCCAGCAGTGCGGCTAGCGGGGGCTACAATGAGCAGTTCTTC.

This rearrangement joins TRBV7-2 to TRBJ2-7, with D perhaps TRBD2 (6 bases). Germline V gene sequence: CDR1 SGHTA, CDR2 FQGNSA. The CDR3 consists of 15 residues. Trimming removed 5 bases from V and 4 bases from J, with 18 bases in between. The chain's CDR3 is CASSGTPTLTYEQYF. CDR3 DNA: TGTGCCAGCAGCGGGACTCCCACTCTAACGTACGAGCAGTACTTC.

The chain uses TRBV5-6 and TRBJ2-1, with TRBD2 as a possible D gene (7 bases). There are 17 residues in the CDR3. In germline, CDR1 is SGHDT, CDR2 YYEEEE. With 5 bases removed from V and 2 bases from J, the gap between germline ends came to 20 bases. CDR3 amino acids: CASSSTQAGAPYNEQFF. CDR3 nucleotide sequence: TGTGCCAGCAGTTCGACCCAGGCGGGGGCACCCTACAATGAGCAGTTCTTC.

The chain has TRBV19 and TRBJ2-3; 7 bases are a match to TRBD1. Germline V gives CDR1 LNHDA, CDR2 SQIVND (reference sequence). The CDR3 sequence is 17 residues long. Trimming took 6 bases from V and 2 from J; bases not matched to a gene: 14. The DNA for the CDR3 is TGTGCCAGTAGCCACTTTGCTGACAGGGTTTCCACAGATACGCAGTATTTT. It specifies CASSHFADRVSTDTQYF. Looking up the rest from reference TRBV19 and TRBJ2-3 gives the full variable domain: DGGITQSPKYLFRKEGQNVTLSCEQNLNHDAMYWYRQDPGQGLRLIYYSQIVNDFQKGDIAEGYSVSREKKESFPLTVTSAQKNPTAFYLCASSHFADRVSTDTQYFGPGTRLTVL.

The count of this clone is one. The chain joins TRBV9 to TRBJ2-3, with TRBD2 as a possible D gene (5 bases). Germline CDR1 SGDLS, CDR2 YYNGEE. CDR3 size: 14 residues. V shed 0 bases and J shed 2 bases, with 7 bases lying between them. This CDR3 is CASSVADFTDTQYF. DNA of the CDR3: TGTGCCAGCAGCGTAGCGGACTTCACAGATACGCAGTATTTT.

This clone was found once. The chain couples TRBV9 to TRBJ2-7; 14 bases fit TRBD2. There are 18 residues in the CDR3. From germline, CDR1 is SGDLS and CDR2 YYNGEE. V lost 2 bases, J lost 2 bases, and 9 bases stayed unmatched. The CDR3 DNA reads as TGTGCCAGCAGCGTTTCCGGGACTAGCGGGGGTTACCCCTACGAGCAGTACTTC. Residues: CASSVSGTSGGYPYEQYF. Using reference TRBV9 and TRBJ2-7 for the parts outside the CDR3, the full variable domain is DSGVTQTPKHLITATGQRVTLRCSPRSGDLSVYWYQQSLDQGLQFLIQYYNGEERAKGNILERFSAQQFPDLHSELNLSSLELGDSALYFCASSVSGTSGGYPYEQYFGPGTRLTVT.

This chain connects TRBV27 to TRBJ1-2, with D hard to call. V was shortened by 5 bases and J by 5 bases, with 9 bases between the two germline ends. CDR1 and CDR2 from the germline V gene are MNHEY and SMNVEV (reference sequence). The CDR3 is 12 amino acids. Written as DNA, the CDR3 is TGTGCCAGCAGTCCCCTCGGTTATGGCTACACCTTC. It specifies CASSPLGYGYTF.

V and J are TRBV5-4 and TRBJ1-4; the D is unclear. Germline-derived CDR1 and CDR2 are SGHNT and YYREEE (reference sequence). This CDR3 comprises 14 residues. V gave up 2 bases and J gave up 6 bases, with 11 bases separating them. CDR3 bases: TGTGCCAGCAGCTTTCTCCCCCGGGATGAAAAACTGTTTTTT. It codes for CASSFLPRDEKLFF.

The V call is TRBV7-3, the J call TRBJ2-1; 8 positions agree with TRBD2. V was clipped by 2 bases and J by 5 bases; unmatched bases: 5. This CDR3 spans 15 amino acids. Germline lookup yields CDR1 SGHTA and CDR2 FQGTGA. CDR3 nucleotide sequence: TGTGCCAGCAGCTTAGTCGGGGGGGCAAACAATGAGCAGTTCTTC. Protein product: CASSLVGGANNEQFF.

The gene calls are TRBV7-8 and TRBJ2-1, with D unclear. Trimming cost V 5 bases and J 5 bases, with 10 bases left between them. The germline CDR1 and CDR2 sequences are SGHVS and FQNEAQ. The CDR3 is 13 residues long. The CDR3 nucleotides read TGTGCCAGCAGCCGTGAGGCCCACAATGAGCAGTTCTTC. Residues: CASSREAHNEQFF.

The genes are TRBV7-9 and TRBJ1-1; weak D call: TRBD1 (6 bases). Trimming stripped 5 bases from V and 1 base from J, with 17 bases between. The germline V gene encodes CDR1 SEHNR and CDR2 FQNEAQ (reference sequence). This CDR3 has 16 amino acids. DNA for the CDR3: TGTGCCAGCAGCACCCGAGGGGGACCCTCGAACACTGAAGCTTTCTTT. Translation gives CASSTRGGPSNTEAFF.